This paragraph covers one T cell receptor (beta chain) sequence. It has no known antigen specificity. No base qualities exist here, and no much larger clone lies one base off it. This entry is derived from a study of shared T cell receptors in the human thymus (dated by TCRdb to the early 2020s). Describing the broader study: The study investigated the way shared, self-reactive T-cell receptor alpha chains are produced in the human thymus.

Receptor amplification or capture employed the immunoSEQ multiplex PCR assay. TCRdb's version of the immuneACCESS table is confined to in-frame rearrangements and falls short of the full clone set. An unresolved V gene accounts for under half of the shortfall where checked; the remainder is of unknown origin. The sample table shows hundreds of thousands of clones, and 88% are seen once. Approximately 0.01% of the sample is in the top ten clones. Germline trimming: 5 bases from V, 5 bases from J; junction bases outside gene matches: 18. The germline V gene encodes CDR1 MNHEY and CDR2 SMNVEV (reference sequence). The CDR3 holds 18 amino acids from the cysteine to the phenylalanine. Only the CDR3 region is kept as DNA, spanning 54 bases read in frame from base 1. These data are also associated with another study on human thymus T cells. The other study reports the following: The donors were immunologically healthy infants in Finland who had open corrective cardiac surgery for congenital heart defects. Thymus tissue was obtained as surgical resects removed during corrective cardiac surgery. Biased V and J gene segment usage appeared to be present in both thymic and peripheral blood repertoires. The related research reported highly overlapping thymic TCR repertoires among unrelated individuals. TCR alpha and beta repertoires from roughly eight infant thymus samples and a few related peripheral blood samples were characterized in the study. Donor ages ranging from 7 to 244 days were recorded, and more than 5 male and a couple of female infants were included in the cohort. Thymocytes were freed from the tissue by mechanical means and kept at -70 degrees C as pellets of roughly 10-32 million cells. A QIAsymphony instrument was used to extract genomic DNA from the frozen cell pellets. Using the immunoSEQ multiplex PCR assay, the TCRB and TCRAD loci were amplified from a standardized quantity of quality-controlled genomic DNA. The amplicons spanned the V(D)J region and were long enough to cover the CDR3 and allow V and J genes to be identified. The commercial immunoSEQ service was used to sequence amplicons on an Illumina platform. Primer bias and sequencing errors were corrected using previously described methods, and TCRAD and TCRB definitions followed the IMGT database. The repertoires were analysed using immunoSEQ Analyzer 3.0 and VDJTools for basic statistics, V/J segment usage, diversity estimates, rarefaction and pairwise overlap. Diversity was estimated with Chao1, ChaoE, Efron-Thisted, Shannon and inverse Simpson indices, and also on datasets down-sampled to the smallest sample. Repertoire overlap used strict matching of CDR3 nucleotide sequence, V gene and J gene, with Jaccard-based multidimensional scaling clustering. On average, about 810,000 unique TCRB clonotypes were obtained from thymus samples, compared with 75,000 to 90,000 from blood samples.

Input material: thymocytes. The rearrangement combines TRBV27 with TRBJ2-5, with 9 bases matching TRBD1. This sequence was found in a boy in the first two years of life with a congenital heart defect. Donor details come from another sample of the same person, matched by shared clones. The nucleotide sequence reads TGTGCCAGCAGTCCCCGTCCCTCTCCGGGACAGGGCCGGGAGACCCAGTACTTC. It codes for CASSPRPSPGQGRETQYF.